The 28 T cell receptor beta chains below come from one sample, sequenced in a study of blood T cell repertoires in COVID-19 (dated by TCRdb to about 2020). Libraries were constructed by the immunoSEQ multiplex PCR assay. Drawn from immuneACCESS, this table holds only the in-frame rearrangements with V and J called that TCRdb kept. Clones are partly lost; checked studies trace under half to an unresolved V gene and leave the rest unexplained. The sample yields around 15,000 clones; roughly 90% were counted once. The ten largest clones represent around 3.3% of the sample. Specimen: peripheral blood. The receptors here all came from a human donor in a cohort sampled during active COVID-19.

The CDR3 DNA reads TGTGCCAGCAACGGACTAGCGGGGGTCGGGGAGCTGTTTTTT. This encodes CASNGLAGVGELFF. This sequence joins TRBV27 and TRBJ2-2; 13 positions agree with TRBD2. Germline CDR1 MNHEY, CDR2 SMNVEV (reference sequence). After removal of 7 bases from V and 7 bases from J, the junction contained 3 bases not matched to a gene. The CDR3 extends over 14 amino acids.

J is TRBJ2-3 and V is TRBV6-5; D unresolved. In germline, CDR1 is MNHEY, CDR2 SVGAGI. The CDR3 contains 12 residues. Trimming stripped 4 bases from V and 4 bases from J, with 6 bases between. CDR3 amino acids: CASSSQSDTQYF. CDR3 nucleotides: TGTGCCAGCAGTTCCCAATCAGATACGCAGTATTTT.

The chain joins TRBV7-8 to TRBJ1-2; the D is unclear. The CDR3 totals 15 residues. CDR1 SGHVS and CDR2 FQNEAQ come from the germline V gene. V was trimmed by 5 bases and J by 5 bases, leaving 18 bases between them. As DNA, the CDR3 is TGTGCCAGCAGCCCGAGGGAATCTCTTCGATATGGCTACACCTTC. Its protein is CASSPRESLRYGYTF.

The V gene is TRBV18, the J gene TRBJ1-1, with 10 bases identical to TRBD1. The CDR3 is 18 residues long. Looked up from germline, CDR1 is KGHSH and CDR2 is LQKENI. J lost 5 bases, V lost 4 bases, and 16 bases had no gene match. Here the CDR3 reads CASSLSGTGDVMGTEAFF. Here the CDR3 DNA reads TGTGCCAGCTCACTATCCGGGACAGGGGATGTCATGGGTACTGAAGCTTTCTTT. The entire variable domain, with the rest obtained from reference TRBV18 and TRBJ1-1, is as follows: NAGVMQNPRHLVRRRGQEARLRCSPMKGHSHVYWYRQLPEEGLKFMVYLQKENIIDESGMPKERFSAEFPKEGPSILRIQQVVRGDSAAYFCASSLSGTGDVMGTEAFFGQGTRLTVV.

V is TRBV7-6 and J is TRBJ1-6; 9 bases are shared with TRBD1. V lost 8 bases and J lost 7; bases outside the gene matches: 9. The CDR3 consists of 15 residues. Germline V gene sequence: CDR1 SGHVS, CDR2 FNYEAQ. The CDR3 loop reads CASSKSGTGNSPLHF. The CDR3 DNA reads TGTGCCAGCTCAAAGTCGGGGACAGGGAATTCACCCCTCCACTTT. Full variable domain (remainder filled in from reference TRBV7-6 and TRBJ1-6): GAGVSQSPRYKVTKRGQDVALRCDPISGHVSLYWYRQALGQGPEFLTYFNYEAQQDKSGLPNDRFSAERPEGSISTLTIQRTEQRDSAMYRCASSKSGTGNSPLHFGNGTRLTVT.

This clone was counted a single time. This chain joins TRBV19 and TRBJ2-4, with D tentatively TRBD1 (5 bases). This CDR3 has 15 residues. V was trimmed by 6 bases and J by 1 base, leaving 13 bases between them. CDR1 and CDR2 (germline): LNHDA, SQIVND (reference sequence). The CDR3 spells CASSRPDSAKNIQYF. The CDR3 region has the DNA TGTGCCAGTAGCCGACCCGACAGCGCCAAAAACATTCAGTACTTC.

This clone turned up a few times. The V gene is TRBV6-5, the J gene TRBJ1-6; D is ambiguous. Germline V gene lookup returns CDR1 MNHEY and CDR2 SVGAGI. V shed 2 bases and J shed 9 bases, with 11 bases lying between them. The CDR3 is 14 amino acids. The CDR3 reads CASSYQRLASPLHF. The CDR3 DNA reads TGTGCCAGCAGTTACCAAAGACTAGCTTCACCCCTCCACTTT.

The chain has TRBV7-9 and TRBJ2-3, with TRBD2 matching 13 bases. Looked up from germline, CDR1 is SEHNR and CDR2 is FQNEAQ (reference sequence). The CDR3 runs to 17 residues. The J segment lost 2 bases and the V segment lost 5 bases, leaving 7 bases of the junction unmatched. The CDR3 DNA follows: TGTGCCAGCAGCCCCCTGGGACTAGCGGGGAACACAGATACGCAGTATTTT. Its translation is CASSPLGLAGNTDTQYF.

This chain connects TRBV29-1 to TRBJ2-7, with TRBD1 identical over 8 bases. V trimming: 6 bases; J trimming: 7 bases; junction bases outside the gene matches: 8. CDR1 and CDR2 from the germline V gene are SQVTM and ANQGSEA. The CDR3 is 12 residues long. The CDR3 loop reads CSVGQGPQEQYF. For the CDR3, the DNA is TGCAGCGTAGGACAGGGACCCCAGGAGCAGTACTTC.

The chain is built from TRBV18 and TRBJ2-3; TRBD2 might be the D (5 bases). V lost 3 bases, J lost 5 bases, and 9 bases lay in between. Germline V gene sequence: CDR1 KGHSH, CDR2 LQKENI. This CDR3 has 13 amino acids. CDR3 protein: CASSPTGKDTQYF. The CDR3 region has the DNA TGTGCCAGCTCACCCACGGGGAAAGATACGCAGTATTTT.

The chain employs TRBV19 and TRBJ2-3; D perhaps matches TRBD2 (6 bases). Deletions cut 0 bases from V and 0 bases from J, with 7 bases between. This CDR3 is 15 amino acids long. The germline CDR1 and CDR2 sequences are LNHDA and SQIVND (reference sequence). For the CDR3, the DNA is TGTGCCAGTAGTATAGATCGGGGGAGCACAGATACGCAGTATTTT. It specifies CASSIDRGSTDTQYF.

This chain joins TRBV19 and TRBJ1-6; 8 bases agree with TRBD1. From germline, CDR1 is LNHDA and CDR2 SQIVND (reference sequence). The V gene end was trimmed by 6 bases and the J gene end by 8 bases; junction bases not matched to a gene: 15. The CDR3 covers 17 residues. The CDR3 sequence: CASSQTLSTDRDSPLHF. The CDR3 DNA reads TGTGCCAGTAGCCAAACCCTCTCAACGGACAGGGATTCACCCCTCCACTTT.

The chain couples TRBV2 to TRBJ2-1, with 9 bases that match TRBD2. The CDR3 length is 18 residues. Trimming cost V 1 base and J 0 bases; bases outside gene matches: 7. Per germline, CDR1 SNHLY and CDR2 FYNNEI. DNA of the CDR3: TGTGCCAGCAGTGAAGGCGGACTAGCGTCGAGCTCCTACAATGAGCAGTTCTTC. Protein: CASSEGGLASSSYNEQFF.

The V call is TRBV5-1, the J call TRBJ2-5; D is perhaps TRBD1 (6 bases). The germline V gene has CDR1 SGHRS and CDR2 YFSETQ. The CDR3 spans 16 residues. The germline V and J ends were trimmed by 0 bases and 4 bases, with 16 bases remaining between them. The CDR3 reads CASSLEWPGVRETQYF. CDR3 coding DNA: TGCGCCAGCAGCTTGGAGTGGCCAGGGGTTCGAGAGACCCAGTACTTC.

CDR3 region: CASSFLASDTQYF. The CDR3 DNA reads TGTGCCAGCAGCTTTCTAGCCTCAGATACGCAGTATTTT. The chain joins TRBV11-3 to TRBJ2-3, with TRBD2 as a possible D gene (5 bases). The length of the CDR3 is 13 residues. Trimming stripped 3 bases from V and 4 bases from J, with 8 bases between. Per the germline V gene, CDR1 is SGHNT and CDR2 is YENEEA.

The chain has TRBV6-6 and TRBJ1-5; TRBD1 aligns across 9 bases. There are 14 residues in the CDR3. J gave up 2 bases and V 6 bases, and 2 bases lay outside the gene matches. Germline V gene lookup returns CDR1 MNHNY and CDR2 SVGAGI (reference sequence). The CDR3 DNA sequence: TGTGCCAGCAGGGGACAGGGAGGCAATCAGCCCCAGCATTTT. This sequence encodes CASRGQGGNQPQHF.

The CDR3 is CASSVVQGYYEQYF. The CDR3, as DNA: TGTGCCAGCAGCGTCGTCCAGGGTTATTACGAGCAGTACTTC. The chain uses TRBV5-5 and TRBJ2-7; a possible D gene is TRBD1 (5 bases). CDR1 is SGHKS and CDR2 is YYEKEE in the germline V gene (reference sequence). V was shortened by 4 bases and J by 4 bases, with 15 bases between the two germline ends. The CDR3 spans 14 residues.

The rearrangement uses TRBV10-1 and TRBJ2-1, with D perhaps TRBD2 (6 bases). Germline CDR1 reads WNHNN; CDR2 reads SYGVQD (reference sequence). The V and J ends lost 3 bases and 10 bases respectively, with 19 bases between them. The CDR3 sequence is 15 residues long. This chain's CDR3 is CASSDLDTGGGEQFF. In DNA form, the CDR3 reads TGCGCCAGCAGTGATTTGGACACCGGTGGAGGGGAGCAGTTCTTC.

The CDR3 nucleotides read TGCAGCGTCTTCGACTATGAAGCTTTCTTT. This encodes CSVFDYEAFF. The J gene is TRBJ1-1, the V gene TRBV29-1; unclear D gene. The CDR3 contains 10 residues. The ends were cut back, 6 bases at V and 7 bases at J, with 9 bases in the middle. The germline gives CDR1 SQVTM, CDR2 ANQGSEA.

The chain carries TRBV27 and TRBJ2-1; 11 bases align to TRBD1. This CDR3 spans 14 amino acids. Germline V gene sequence: CDR1 MNHEY, CDR2 SMNVEV (reference sequence). With 6 bases clipped from V and 6 bases from J, the junction kept 4 bases outside the gene matches. The CDR3 DNA sequence: TGTGCCAGCAGCCCCGGGACAGGGGGCAATGAGCAGTTCTTC. This translates into CASSPGTGGNEQFF.

This clone was detected once. The rearrangement joins TRBV2 to TRBJ1-5, with a possible D match to TRBD1 (6 bases). V was cut by 0 bases and J by 2 bases, with 17 bases left in between. The CDR3 sequence is 18 residues long. Germline CDR1 reads SNHLY; CDR2 reads FYNNEI. The CDR3 loop is CASSEATGLKRGNQPQHF. CDR3 sequence (DNA): TGTGCCAGCAGTGAAGCGACAGGACTCAAAAGGGGCAATCAGCCCCAGCATTTT. The full variable domain, with the rest looked up from reference TRBV2 and TRBJ1-5, is EPEVTQTPSHQVTQMGQEVILRCVPISNHLYFYWYRQILGQKVEFLVSFYNNEISEKSEIFDDQFSVERPDGSNFTLKIRSTKLEDSAMYFCASSEATGLKRGNQPQHFGDGTRLSIL.

The chain carries TRBV9 and TRBJ1-1; 7 bases line up with TRBD1. CDR1 and CDR2 (germline): SGDLS, YYNGEE. The trim removed 3 bases at V and 0 bases at J, leaving 8 bases unmatched. The CDR3 has 16 amino acids. The DNA for the CDR3 is TGTGCCAGCAGCGGATCAGGGGGACCCGTGAACACTGAAGCTTTCTTT. This sequence encodes CASSGSGGPVNTEAFF.

The V and J genes are TRBV5-1 and TRBJ1-2; D perhaps matches TRBD1 (5 bases). There are 16 residues in the CDR3. Trimming stripped 7 bases from V and 5 bases from J, with 24 bases between. Germline V gives CDR1 SGHRS, CDR2 YFSETQ. CDR3 residues: CASHPSVGGKGYGYTF. For the CDR3, the DNA is TGCGCCAGCCACCCTTCCGTGGGGGGAAAGGGATATGGCTACACCTTC.

This clone was counted a single time. The V gene is TRBV5-1, the J gene TRBJ1-4; D possibly corresponds to TRBD1 (5 bases). Germline V gene sequence: CDR1 SGHRS, CDR2 YFSETQ. The CDR3 loop spans 15 amino acids. Trimming took 0 bases from V and 0 from J, leaving 6 bases between them. In DNA form, the CDR3 reads TGCGCCAGCAGCTTGGTAGGGGCAACTAATGAAAAACTGTTTTTT. This translates into CASSLVGATNEKLFF.

The chain carries TRBV20-1 and TRBJ1-2; D is undetermined. The CDR3 is made up of 11 amino acids. The germline CDR1 and CDR2 sequences are DFQATT and SNEGSKA (reference sequence). V was trimmed by 3 bases and J by 8 bases, leaving 10 bases between them. The CDR3 protein is CSASRQRGYTF. The CDR3 nucleotides read TGCAGTGCTAGCCGCCAGAGGGGCTACACCTTC.

The chain links TRBV7-3 to TRBJ1-2; 8 bases fit TRBD1. The V gene end was trimmed by 3 bases and the J gene end by 3 bases; junction bases not matched to a gene: 9. Germline-derived CDR1 and CDR2 are SGHTA and FQGTGA. The CDR3 sequence is 16 residues long. CDR3 DNA sequence: TGTGCCAGCAGCTTTAGGCAGGGGGCTCTGGACTATGGCTACACCTTC. The encoded protein is CASSFRQGALDYGYTF.

The gene calls are TRBV5-6 and TRBJ2-3, with 14 bases aligning to TRBD2. The germline CDR1 and CDR2 sequences are SGHDT and YYEEEE. The CDR3 runs 16 residues. V was pared by 3 bases and J by 4 bases, with 4 bases of the junction left unmatched. The CDR3 region is CASSSATSGGADTQYF. The CDR3 DNA is TGTGCCAGCAGCTCAGCGACTAGCGGGGGGGCAGATACGCAGTATTTT.

This clone was found a few times. CDR3 in DNA: TGTGCCAGCTCCCCCCCGACGGGGAGCACCCGGGGCTATGGCTACACCTTC. This sequence encodes CASSPPTGSTRGYGYTF. The rearrangement links TRBV18 to TRBJ1-2; D is uncertain. V lost 6 bases and J lost 4, with 24 bases in between. This CDR3 comprises 17 residues. Germline values: CDR1 KGHSH, CDR2 LQKENI.